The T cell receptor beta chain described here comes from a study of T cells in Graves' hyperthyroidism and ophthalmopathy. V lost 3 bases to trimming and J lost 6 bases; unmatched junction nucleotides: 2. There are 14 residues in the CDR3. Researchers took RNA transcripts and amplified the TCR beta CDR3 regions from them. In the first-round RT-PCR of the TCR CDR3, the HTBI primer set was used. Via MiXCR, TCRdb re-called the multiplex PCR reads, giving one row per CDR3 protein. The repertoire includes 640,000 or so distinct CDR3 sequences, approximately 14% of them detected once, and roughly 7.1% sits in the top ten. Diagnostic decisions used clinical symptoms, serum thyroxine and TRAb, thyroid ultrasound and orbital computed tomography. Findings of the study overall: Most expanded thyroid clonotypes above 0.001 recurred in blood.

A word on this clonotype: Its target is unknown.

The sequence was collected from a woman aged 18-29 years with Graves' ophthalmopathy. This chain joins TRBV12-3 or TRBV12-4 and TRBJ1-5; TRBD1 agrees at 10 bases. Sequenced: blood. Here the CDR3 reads CASSLDRGFQPQHF. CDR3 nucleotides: TGTGCCAGCAGTTTGGACAGGGGGTTTCAGCCCCAGCATTTT.